This TCR beta chain was obtained from a study of CD8 T cells in ankylosing spondylitis. With molecular barcodes, quantitative 5'-RACE was used to make the TCR beta libraries. One entry per CDR3 protein results from TCRdb running MiXCR on the 5' RACE reads. The table records some 700,000 distinct CDR3 sequences, around 19% of them present only once. This CDR3 spans 15 amino acids. The junction had 6 bases not matched to a gene; V was cut back by 4 bases and J by 6 bases. This clonotype was counted many times. What it binds is unknown. Study outcomes and limitations: Earlier studies detected some motif variants in reactive arthritis synovial fluid and blood. Disease-linked clones were reportedly significantly enriched in matched ankylosing spondylitis synovial fluid. In peripheral blood, disease-linked CD8+ clones occurred at relatively low frequencies. Characteristic, it appeared, of ankylosing spondylitis blood was a TCR beta motif of about eight highly homologous variants.

The clonotype comes from a male donor with ankylosing spondylitis. The specimen sequenced was blood, either unsorted or a sorted T cell fraction (not recorded which). V usage is TRBV12-3 or TRBV12-4 and J usage is TRBJ2-1, with 10 bases identical to TRBD2. The CDR3 region is CASSYSGGAVNEQFF. CDR3 nucleotide sequence: TGTGCCAGCAGTTACAGCGGGGGGGCCGTCAATGAGCAGTTCTTC.